This T cell receptor beta chain was identified during a study of blood T cell repertoires in COVID-19. About the study: Nucleic acid was either cDNA or gDNA, and it came from T cells, B-cell-depleted T cells, or PBMCs.

Per the germline V gene, CDR1 is MNHEY and CDR2 is SVGAGI. The junction had 6 bases not matched to a gene; V was cut back by 7 bases and J by 3 bases. This CDR3 is built from 14 residues. Assay: immunoSEQ multiplex PCR; the TCRdb copy retains only in-frame clones and omits some. The sample includes just over 300,000 clones, 85% to 90% of them seen just once. Cohort 3 donors counted as recovered after two negative PCRs, clearance, or resolved symptoms. The chain combines TRBV6-5 with TRBJ2-7; 10 nucleotides align to TRBD2. Material for sequencing was PBMCs or T cells enriched from blood (not recorded which). The sequence was collected from a man between 25 and 39 years old who had recovered from COVID-19. The CDR3 is CASMKASGGYEQYF. CDR3 DNA sequence: TGTGCCAGCATGAAGGCTAGCGGGGGCTACGAGCAGTACTTC.